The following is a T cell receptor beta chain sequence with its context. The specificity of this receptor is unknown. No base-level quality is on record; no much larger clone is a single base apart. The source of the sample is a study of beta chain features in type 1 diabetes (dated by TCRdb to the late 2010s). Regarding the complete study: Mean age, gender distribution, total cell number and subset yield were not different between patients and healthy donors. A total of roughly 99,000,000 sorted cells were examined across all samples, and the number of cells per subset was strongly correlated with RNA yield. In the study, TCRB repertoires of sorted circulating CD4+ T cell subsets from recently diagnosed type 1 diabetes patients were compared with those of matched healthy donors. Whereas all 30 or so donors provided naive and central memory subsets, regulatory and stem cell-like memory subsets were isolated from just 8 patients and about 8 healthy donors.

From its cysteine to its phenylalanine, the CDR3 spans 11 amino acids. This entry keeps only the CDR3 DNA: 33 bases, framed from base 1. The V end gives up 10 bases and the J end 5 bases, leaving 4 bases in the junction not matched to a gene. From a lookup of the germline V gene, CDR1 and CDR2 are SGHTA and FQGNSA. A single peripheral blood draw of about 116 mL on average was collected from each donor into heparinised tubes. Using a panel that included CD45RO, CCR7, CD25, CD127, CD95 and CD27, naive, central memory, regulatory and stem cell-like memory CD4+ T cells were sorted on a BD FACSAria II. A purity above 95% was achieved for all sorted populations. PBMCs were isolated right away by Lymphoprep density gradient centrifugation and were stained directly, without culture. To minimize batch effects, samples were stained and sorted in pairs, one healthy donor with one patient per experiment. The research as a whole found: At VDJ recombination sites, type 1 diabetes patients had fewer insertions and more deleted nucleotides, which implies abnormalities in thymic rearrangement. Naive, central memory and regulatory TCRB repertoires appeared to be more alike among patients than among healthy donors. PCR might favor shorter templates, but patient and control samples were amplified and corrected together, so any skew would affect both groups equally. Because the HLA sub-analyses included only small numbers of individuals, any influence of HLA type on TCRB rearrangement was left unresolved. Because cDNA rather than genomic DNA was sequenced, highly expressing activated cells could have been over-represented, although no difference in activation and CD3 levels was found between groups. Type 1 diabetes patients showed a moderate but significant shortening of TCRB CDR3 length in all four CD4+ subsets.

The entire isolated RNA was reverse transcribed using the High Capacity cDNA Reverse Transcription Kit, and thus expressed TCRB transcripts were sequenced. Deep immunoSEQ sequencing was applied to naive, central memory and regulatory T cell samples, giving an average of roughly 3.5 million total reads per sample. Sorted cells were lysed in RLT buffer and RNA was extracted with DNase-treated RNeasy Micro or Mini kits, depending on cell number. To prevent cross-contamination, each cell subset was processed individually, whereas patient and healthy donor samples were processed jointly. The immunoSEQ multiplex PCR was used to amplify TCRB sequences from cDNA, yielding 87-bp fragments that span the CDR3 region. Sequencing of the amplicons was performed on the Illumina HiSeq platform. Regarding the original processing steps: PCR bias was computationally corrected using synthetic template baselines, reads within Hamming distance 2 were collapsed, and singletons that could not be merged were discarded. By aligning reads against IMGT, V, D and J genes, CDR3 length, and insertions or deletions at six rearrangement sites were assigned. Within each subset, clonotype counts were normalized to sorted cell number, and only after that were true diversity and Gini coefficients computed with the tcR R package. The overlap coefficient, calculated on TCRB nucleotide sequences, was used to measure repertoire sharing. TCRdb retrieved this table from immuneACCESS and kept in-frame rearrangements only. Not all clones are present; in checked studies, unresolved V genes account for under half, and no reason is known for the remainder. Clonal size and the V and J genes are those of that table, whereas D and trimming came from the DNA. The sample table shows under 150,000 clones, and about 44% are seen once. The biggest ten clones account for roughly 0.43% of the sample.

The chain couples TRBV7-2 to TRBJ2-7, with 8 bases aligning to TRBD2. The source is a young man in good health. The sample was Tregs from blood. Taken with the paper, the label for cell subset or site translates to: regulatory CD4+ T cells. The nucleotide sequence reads TGTGCCACGTCGGGAGGGAACGAGCAGTACTTC. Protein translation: CATSGGNEQYF.